What follows is one T cell receptor (beta chain) and its context. Germline is not matched at one junction end, which may reflect a read error. This sample was taken from a study of CD8+CD57+ T cells in acquired aplastic anemia. Germline V gene sequence: CDR1 SNHLY, CDR2 FYNNEI. The CDR3 length is 16 residues. Genomic DNA acted as the template from which TCR beta VDJ combination and CDR3 sequence profiling were carried out. TCRdb called the reads again in MiXCR, with one record for every CDR3 protein. The table shows approximately 170,000 distinct CDR3 sequences, with approximately 50% occurring only once.

V usage is TRBV2 and J usage is TRBJ2-2; 10 bases are a match to TRBD1. This receptor was obtained from a human donor in good health, serving as a control. The source material was sorted CD4+, CD8+, or CD8+CD57+ T cells (not recorded which) from PBMCs. Written as DNA, the CDR3 is TGTGCCAGCAGTTCCCCCGGGACAGGGGTCACCGGGAAGCTGTTTTTT. Translated: CASSSPGTGVTGKLFF. The full variable domain, rest sourced from reference TRBV2 and TRBJ2-2, is EPEVTQTPSHQVTQMGQEVILRCVPISNHLYFYWYRQILGQKVEFLVSFYNNEISEKSEIFDDQFSVERPDGSNFTLKIRSTKLEDSAMYFCASSSPGTGVTGKLFFGEGSRLTVL.